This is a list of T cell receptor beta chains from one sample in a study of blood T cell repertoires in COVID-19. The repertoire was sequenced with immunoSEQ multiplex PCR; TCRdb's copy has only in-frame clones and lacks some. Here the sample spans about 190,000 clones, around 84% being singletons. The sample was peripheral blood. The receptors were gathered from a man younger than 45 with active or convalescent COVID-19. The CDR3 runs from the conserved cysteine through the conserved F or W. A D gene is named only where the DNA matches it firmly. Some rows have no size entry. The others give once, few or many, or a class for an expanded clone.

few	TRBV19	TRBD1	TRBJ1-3	TGTGCCAGTAGTAAGGACAGGGGTTCCCTTGGAAACACCATATATTTT	CASSKDRGSLGNTIYF
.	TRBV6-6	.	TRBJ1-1	TGTGCCAGCAGTTACCAGGGAAGCACTGAAGCTTTCTTT	CASSYQGSTEAFF
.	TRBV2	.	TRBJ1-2	TGTGCCAGCAGCCCGAGAGGGGGCTACACCTTC	CASSPRGGYTF
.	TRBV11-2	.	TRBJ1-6	TGTGCCAGCAGCTTAGATCAAGGGGAGGATTCACCCCTCCACTTT	CASSLDQGEDSPLHF
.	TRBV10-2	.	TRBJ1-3	TGCGCCAGCAGTGAGTCGAATCTTGGGAGCCCTGGAAACACCATATATTTT	CASSESNLGSPGNTIYF
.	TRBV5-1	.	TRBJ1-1	TGCGCCAGCAGCCAGGTTGTGGGGGGCACTGAAGCTTTCTTT	CASSQVVGGTEAFF
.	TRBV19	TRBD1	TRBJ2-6	TGTGCCAGTAGTAGGATCGTAGGGAACAGGGGGCAAGACTCTGGGGCCAACGTCCTGACTTTC	CASSRIVGNRGQDSGANVLTF
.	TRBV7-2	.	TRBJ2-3	TGTGCCAGCAGCCCTTGGGCGGGGATGATCACAGATACGCAGTATTTT	CASSPWAGMITDTQYF
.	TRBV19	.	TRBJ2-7	TGTGCCAGTAGTATGAGAAGCGAGCAGTACTTC	CASSMRSEQYF
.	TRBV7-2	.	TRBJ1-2	TGTGCCAGCAGCTCTGATCCGGGAGCTAACTATGGCTACACCTTC	CASSSDPGANYGYTF
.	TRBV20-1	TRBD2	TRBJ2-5	TGCAGTGCTAGTGGACTAGCGGGGGTACCCCAAGAGACCCAGTACTTC	CSASGLAGVPQETQYF
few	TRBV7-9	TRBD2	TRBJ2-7	TGTGCCAGCAGCACGTGGGGACTAGCGGGAGGTCAAGAGCAGTACTTC	CASSTWGLAGGQEQYF
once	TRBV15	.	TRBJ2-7	TGTGCCACCAGCAGGGACAGACAAACGTACGAGCAGTACTTC	CATSRDRQTYEQYF
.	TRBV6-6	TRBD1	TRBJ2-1	TGTGCCAGCAGTAGAGACAGGGTCATCTGGGATGAGCAGTTCTTC	CASSRDRVIWDEQFF
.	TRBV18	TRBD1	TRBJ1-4	TGTGCCAGCTCACCGGGACAGGGTGGTGAAAAACTGTTTTTT	CASSPGQGGEKLFF
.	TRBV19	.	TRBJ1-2	TGTGCCGGCCGGGGGGAGGGAGACTATGGCTACACCTTC	CAGRGEGDYGYTF
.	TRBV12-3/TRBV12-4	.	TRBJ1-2	TGTGCCAGCAGTTCTCGAGTTGGCTACACCTTC	CASSSRVGYTF
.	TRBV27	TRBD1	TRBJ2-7	TGTGCCAGCTCAAAGACAGGGGATTCCTACGAGCAGTACTTC	CASSKTGDSYEQYF